This record covers a single T cell receptor beta chain. Use of 60 Vbeta and 13 Jbeta primers characterized the PCR. The protocol was immunoSEQ multiplex PCR, while the TCRdb copy is restricted to in-frame clones and leaves out a portion. In the table there are approximately 150,000 clones, approximately 80% of which are singletons. This specimen comes from a study of cytomegalovirus exposure and HLA in healthy donors. V was pared by 6 bases and J by 4 bases, with 13 bases between. This CDR3 contains 14 residues. Per the germline V gene, CDR1 is LNHDA and CDR2 is SQIVND (reference sequence). The sequenced material came from PBMCs. The sequence came from a man aged 25 to 45 in good health and CMV-seropositive. The chain recombines TRBV19 with TRBJ1-5, with a tentative D call TRBD1 (6 bases). CDR3 sequence: CASRFGQLNQPQHF. The CDR3 DNA reads as TGTGCCAGTAGGTTTGGACAGCTAAATCAGCCCCAGCATTTT.